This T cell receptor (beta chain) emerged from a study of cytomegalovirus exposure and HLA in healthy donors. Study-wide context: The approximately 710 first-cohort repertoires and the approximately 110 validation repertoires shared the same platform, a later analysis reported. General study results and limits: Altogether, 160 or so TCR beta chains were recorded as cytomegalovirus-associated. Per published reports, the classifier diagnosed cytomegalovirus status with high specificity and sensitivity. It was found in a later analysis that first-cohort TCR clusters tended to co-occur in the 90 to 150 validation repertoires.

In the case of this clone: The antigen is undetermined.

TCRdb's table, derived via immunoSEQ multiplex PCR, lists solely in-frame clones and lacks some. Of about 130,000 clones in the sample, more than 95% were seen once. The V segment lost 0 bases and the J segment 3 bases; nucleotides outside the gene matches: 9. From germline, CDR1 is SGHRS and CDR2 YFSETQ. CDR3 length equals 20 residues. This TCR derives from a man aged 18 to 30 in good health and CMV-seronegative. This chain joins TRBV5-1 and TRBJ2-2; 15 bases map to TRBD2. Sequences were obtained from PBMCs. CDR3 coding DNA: TGCGCCAGCAGCTTGGCTGGGGGACTAGCGGGAGGTGGATACACCGGGGAGCTGTTTTTT. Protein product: CASSLAGGLAGGGYTGELFF.